A single T cell receptor beta chain is shown here with its context. The antigen it binds to is not known. Base qualities are not provided; no much larger clone lies one nucleotide away. Spanning cysteine to phenylalanine, the CDR3 consists of 15 amino acids. Only the CDR3 portion is preserved as DNA: 45 bases, with reading frame beginning at the first base. For CDR1 and CDR2, the germline V gene lists SGHDT and YYEEEE. V gives up 5 bases and J gives up 4 bases, and the segment between their germline ends measures 16 bases. The library was prepared using the immunoSEQ multiplex PCR assay. Held by TCRdb, this immuneACCESS table contains in-frame sequences only and omits some clones. Under half of the omission traces to an unresolved V gene where checked; the cause of the rest is unknown. The sample data list about 190,000 clones, and roughly 91% of these were observed just once. Around 1.6% of the sample goes to the ten largest clones.

The sample originates from a study of control samples from healthy donors and cancer patients (dated by TCRdb to the early 2020s). The sequence joins TRBV5-6 to TRBJ2-1; TRBD2 is a possible D gene, resting on 5 matching bases. This TCR came from a man between 18 and 29 years old in good health. Sequencing was carried out using blood. The bases are TGTGCCAGCAGTTCCGGGGTAAGGTTTTACAATGAGCAGTTCTTC. It translates to CASSSGVRFYNEQFF.